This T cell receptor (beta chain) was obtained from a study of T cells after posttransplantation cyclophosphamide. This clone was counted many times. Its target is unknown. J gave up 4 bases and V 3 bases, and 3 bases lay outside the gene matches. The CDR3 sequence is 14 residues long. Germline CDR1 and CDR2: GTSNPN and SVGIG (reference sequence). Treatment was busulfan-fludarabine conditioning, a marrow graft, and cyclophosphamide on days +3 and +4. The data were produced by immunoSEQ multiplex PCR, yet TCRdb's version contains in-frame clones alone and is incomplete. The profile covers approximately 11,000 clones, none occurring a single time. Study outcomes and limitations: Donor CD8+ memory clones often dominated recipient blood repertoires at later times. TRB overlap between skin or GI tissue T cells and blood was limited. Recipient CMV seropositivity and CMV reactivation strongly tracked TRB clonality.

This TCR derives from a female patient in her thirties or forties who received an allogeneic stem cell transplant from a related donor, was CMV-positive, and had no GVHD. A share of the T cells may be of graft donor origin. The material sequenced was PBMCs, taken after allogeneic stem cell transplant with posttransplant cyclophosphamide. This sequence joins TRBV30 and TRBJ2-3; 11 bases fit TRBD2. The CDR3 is CAWRLAGGADTQYF. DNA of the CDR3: TGTGCCTGGAGGTTAGCGGGAGGGGCAGATACGCAGTATTTT.